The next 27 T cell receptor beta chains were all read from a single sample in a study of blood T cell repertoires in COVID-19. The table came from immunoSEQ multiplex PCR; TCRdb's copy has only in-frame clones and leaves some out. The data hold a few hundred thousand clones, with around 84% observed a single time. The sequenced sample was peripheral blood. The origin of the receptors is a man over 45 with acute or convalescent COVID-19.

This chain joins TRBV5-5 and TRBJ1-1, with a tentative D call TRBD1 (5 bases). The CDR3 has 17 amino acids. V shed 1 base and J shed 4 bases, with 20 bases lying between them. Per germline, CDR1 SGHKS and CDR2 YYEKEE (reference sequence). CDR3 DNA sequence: TGTGCCAGCAGCTTGTGGGGCAATACAGGCGGCACCACTGAAGCTTTCTTT. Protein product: CASSLWGNTGGTTEAFF.

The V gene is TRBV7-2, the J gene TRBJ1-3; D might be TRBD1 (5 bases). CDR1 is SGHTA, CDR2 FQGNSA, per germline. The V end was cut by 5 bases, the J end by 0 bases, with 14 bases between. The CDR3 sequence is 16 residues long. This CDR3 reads CASSPRRASSGNTIYF. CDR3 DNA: TGTGCCAGCAGCCCTCGCAGGGCCAGCTCTGGAAACACCATATATTTT.

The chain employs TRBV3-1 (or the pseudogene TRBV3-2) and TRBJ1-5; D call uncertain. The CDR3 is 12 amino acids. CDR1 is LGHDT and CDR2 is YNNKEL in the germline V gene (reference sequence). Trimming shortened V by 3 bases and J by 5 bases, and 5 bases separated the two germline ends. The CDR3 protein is CASSQADQPQHF. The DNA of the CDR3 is TGTGCCAGCAGCCAGGCCGATCAGCCCCAGCATTTT.

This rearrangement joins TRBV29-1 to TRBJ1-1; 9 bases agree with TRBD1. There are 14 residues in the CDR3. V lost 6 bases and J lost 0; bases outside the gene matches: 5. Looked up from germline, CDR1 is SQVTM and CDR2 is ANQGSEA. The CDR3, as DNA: TGCAGCGTATGGGGGGACAGGGTGAACACTGAAGCTTTCTTT. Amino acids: CSVWGDRVNTEAFF.

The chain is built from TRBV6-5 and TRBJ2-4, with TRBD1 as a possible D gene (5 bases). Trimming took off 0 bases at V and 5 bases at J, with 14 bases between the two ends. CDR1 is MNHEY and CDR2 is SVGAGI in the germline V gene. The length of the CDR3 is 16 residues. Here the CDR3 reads CASSYSQGWGQNIQYF. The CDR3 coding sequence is TGTGCCAGCAGTTACTCGCAAGGCTGGGGCCAAAACATTCAGTACTTC.

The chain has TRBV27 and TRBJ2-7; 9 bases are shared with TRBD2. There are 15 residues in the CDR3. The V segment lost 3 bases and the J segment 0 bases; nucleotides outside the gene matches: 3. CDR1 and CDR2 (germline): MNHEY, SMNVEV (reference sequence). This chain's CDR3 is CASSFSGGFSYEQYF. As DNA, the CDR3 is TGTGCCAGCAGTTTTAGCGGGGGCTTCTCCTACGAGCAGTACTTC.

The CDR3 DNA is TGTGCCAGCAGCTTCATTCGTGACAGATTTGGCGAGACCCAGTACTTC. It is translated as CASSFIRDRFGETQYF. The chain couples TRBV5-4 to TRBJ2-5, with D tentatively TRBD1 (5 bases). Trimming stripped 2 bases from V and 5 bases from J, with 19 bases between. The CDR3 loop spans 16 amino acids. Germline V gives CDR1 SGHNT, CDR2 YYREEE (reference sequence).

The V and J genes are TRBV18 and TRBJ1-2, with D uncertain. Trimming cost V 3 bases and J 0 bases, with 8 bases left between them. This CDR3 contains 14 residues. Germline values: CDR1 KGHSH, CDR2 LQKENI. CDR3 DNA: TGTGCCAGCTCACCTGGCATATCTAACTATGGCTACACCTTC. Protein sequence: CASSPGISNYGYTF.

The chain's CDR3 is CASSLAQAKETQYF. In nucleotides, the CDR3 is TGTGCCAGCAGTTTAGCACAGGCAAAAGAGACCCAGTACTTC. The V and J genes are TRBV27 and TRBJ2-5; TRBD1 might be the D (5 bases). The CDR3 has 14 amino acids. The V end lost 2 bases, the J end lost 3 bases, and 10 bases lay between the germline ends. Looked up from germline, CDR1 is MNHEY and CDR2 is SMNVEV (reference sequence).

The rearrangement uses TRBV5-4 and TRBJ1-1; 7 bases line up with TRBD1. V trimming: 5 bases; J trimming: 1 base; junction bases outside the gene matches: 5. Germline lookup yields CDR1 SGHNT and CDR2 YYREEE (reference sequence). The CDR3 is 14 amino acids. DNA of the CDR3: TGTGCCAGCAGGTCGGGACAGCCGAACACTGAAGCTTTCTTT. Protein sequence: CASRSGQPNTEAFF.

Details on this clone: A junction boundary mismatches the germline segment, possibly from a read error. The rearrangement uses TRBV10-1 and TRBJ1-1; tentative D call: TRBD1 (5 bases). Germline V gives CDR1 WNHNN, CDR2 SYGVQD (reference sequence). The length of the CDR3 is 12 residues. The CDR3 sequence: CASSDGHQKLVF. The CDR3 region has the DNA TGCGCCAGCAGTGACGGACACCAGAAGCTAGTCTTT.

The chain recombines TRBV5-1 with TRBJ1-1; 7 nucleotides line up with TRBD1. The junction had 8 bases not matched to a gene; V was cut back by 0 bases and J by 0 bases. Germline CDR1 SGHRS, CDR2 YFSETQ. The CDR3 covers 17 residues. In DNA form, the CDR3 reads TGCGCCAGCAGCTTGGCGGCCCAGACAGGGATGAACACTGAAGCTTTCTTT. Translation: CASSLAAQTGMNTEAFF.

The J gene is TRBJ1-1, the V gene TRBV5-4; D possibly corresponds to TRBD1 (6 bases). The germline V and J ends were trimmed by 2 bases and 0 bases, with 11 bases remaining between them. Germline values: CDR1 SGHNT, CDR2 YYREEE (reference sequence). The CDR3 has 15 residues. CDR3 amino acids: CASSFIQGMNTEAFF. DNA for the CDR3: TGTGCCAGCAGCTTTATACAGGGAATGAACACTGAAGCTTTCTTT.

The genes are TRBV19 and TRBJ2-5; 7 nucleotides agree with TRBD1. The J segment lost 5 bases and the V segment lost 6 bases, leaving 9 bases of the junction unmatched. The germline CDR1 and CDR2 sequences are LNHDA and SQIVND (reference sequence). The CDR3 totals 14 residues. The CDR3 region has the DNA TGTGCCAGTAGGGGAGAAGGGGGCGTGGAGACCCAGTACTTC. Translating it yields CASRGEGGVETQYF.

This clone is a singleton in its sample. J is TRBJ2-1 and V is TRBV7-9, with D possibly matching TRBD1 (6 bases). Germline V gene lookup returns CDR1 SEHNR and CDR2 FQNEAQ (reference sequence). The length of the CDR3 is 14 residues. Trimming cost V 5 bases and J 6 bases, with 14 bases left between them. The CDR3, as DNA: TGTGCCAGCAGCCCTTGGACAGCTGGCAATGAGCAGTTCTTC. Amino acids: CASSPWTAGNEQFF.

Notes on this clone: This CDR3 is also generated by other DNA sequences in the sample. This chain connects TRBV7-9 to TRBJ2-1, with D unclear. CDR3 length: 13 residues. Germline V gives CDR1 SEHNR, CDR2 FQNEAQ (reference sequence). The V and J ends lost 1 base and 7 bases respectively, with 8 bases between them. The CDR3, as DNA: TGTGCCAGCAGCTTAGTTGAGGCGAATGAGCAGTTCTTC. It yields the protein CASSLVEANEQFF.

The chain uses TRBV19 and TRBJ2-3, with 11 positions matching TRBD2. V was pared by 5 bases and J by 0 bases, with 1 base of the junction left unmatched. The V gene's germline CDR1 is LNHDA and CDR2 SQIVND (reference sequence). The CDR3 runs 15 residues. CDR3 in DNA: TGTGCCAGTAGTCTAGCGGGGGGCAGCACAGATACGCAGTATTTT. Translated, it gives CASSLAGGSTDTQYF.

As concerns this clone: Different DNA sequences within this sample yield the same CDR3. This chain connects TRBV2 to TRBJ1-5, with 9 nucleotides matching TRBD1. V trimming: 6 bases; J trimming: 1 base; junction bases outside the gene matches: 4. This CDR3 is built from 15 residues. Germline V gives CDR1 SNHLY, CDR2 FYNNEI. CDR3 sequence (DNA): TGTGCCAGCAGGGGACAGGGCCTCAGCAATCAGCCCCAGCATTTT. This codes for CASRGQGLSNQPQHF.

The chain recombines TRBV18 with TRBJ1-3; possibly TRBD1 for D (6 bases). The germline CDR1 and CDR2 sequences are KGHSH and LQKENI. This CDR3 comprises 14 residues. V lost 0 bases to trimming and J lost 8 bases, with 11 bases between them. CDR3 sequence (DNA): TGTGCCAGCTCACCACCCACAGGGTCGGACACCATATATTTT. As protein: CASSPPTGSDTIYF.

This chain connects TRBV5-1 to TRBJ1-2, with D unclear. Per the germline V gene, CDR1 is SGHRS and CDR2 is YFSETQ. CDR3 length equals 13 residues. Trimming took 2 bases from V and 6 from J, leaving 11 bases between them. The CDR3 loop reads CASSFSGENGYTF. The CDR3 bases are TGCGCCAGCAGCTTCTCCGGGGAAAATGGCTACACCTTC. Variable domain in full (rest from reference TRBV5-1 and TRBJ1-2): KAGVTQTPRYLIKTRGQQVTLSCSPISGHRSVSWYQQTPGQGLQFLFEYFSETQRNKGNFPGRFSGRQFSNSRSEMNVSTLELGDSALYLCASSFSGENGYTFGSGTRLTVV.

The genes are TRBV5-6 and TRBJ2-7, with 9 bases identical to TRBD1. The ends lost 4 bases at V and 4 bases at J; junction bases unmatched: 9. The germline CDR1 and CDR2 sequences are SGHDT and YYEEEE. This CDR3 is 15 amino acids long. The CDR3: CASSPNPTGGYEQYF. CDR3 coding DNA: TGTGCCAGCAGCCCAAACCCGACAGGGGGTTACGAGCAGTACTTC.

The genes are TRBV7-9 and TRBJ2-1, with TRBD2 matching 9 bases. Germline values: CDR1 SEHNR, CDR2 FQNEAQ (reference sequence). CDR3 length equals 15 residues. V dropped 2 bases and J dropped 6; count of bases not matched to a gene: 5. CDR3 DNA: TGTGCCAGCAGCTTAATATTGCGGGGGGGCAATGAGCAGTTCTTC. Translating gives CASSLILRGGNEQFF.

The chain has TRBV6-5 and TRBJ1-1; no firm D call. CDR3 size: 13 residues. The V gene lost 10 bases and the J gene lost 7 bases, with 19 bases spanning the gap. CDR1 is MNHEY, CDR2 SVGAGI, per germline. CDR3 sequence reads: CATLLTSGSEAFF. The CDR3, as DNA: TGTGCCACTCTACTCACTTCGGGGAGTGAAGCTTTCTTT.

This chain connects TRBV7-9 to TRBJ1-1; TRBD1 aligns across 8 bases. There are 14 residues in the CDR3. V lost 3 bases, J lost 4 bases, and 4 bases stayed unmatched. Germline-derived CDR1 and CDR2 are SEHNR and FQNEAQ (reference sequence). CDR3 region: CASSFSTGGTEAFF. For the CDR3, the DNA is TGTGCCAGCAGCTTCTCCACAGGGGGCACTGAAGCTTTCTTT.

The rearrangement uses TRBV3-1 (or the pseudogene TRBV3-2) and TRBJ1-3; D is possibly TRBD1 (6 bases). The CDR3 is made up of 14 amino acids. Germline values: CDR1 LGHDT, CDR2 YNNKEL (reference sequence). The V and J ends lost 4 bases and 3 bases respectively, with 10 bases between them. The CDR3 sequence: CASSPGTFGNTIYF. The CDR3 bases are TGTGCCAGCAGCCCTGGGACATTTGGAAACACCATATATTTT.

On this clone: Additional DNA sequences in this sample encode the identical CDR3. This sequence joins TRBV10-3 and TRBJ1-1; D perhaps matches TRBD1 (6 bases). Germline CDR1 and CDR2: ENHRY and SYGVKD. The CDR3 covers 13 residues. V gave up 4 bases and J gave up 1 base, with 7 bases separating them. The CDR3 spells CAISVGGNTEAFF. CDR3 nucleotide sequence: TGTGCCATCAGTGTAGGGGGGAACACTGAAGCTTTCTTT.

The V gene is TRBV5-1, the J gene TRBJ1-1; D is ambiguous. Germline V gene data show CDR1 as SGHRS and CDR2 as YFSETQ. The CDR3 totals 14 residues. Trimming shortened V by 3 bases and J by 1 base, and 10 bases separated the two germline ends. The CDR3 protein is CASSSGLGNTEAFF. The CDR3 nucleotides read TGCGCCAGCAGCTCCGGACTGGGGAACACTGAAGCTTTCTTT.